This is a list of T cell receptor beta chains from one sample in a study of T-cell reconstitution after alpha-beta-depleted transplantation in children. TCRdb processed the PCR reads anew with MiXCR; each CDR3 protein has one entry. The table includes a few hundred thousand distinct CDR3 sequences, under 13% detected once. The sample was PBMCs from the stem cell graft donor, taken from the stem cell graft. The receptors derive from a human donor who donated a stem cell graft to a child with acute myeloid leukemia. Each CDR3 is given without its conserved first and last residue. D genes are given only for firm matches. Not every row has a clone size; where given, it reads once, few, many or a size class.

cdr3_aa v_call cdr3_length clone_size d_call
SAFRTDPNYGYT TRBV20-1 12 many -
ASSWGEVNQPQH TRBV12-3/TRBV12-4 12 - -
SARGGRSLSGEQY TRBV20-1 13 - -
ATSSDWPKETQY TRBV15 12 few -
ASSRQDHQPQH TRBV12-3/TRBV12-4 11 few -
ATGDRVSETQY TRBV24-1 11 - TRBD1
ASSLAGTGPGETQY TRBV7-2 14 few TRBD1
SARDTSSGGTDTQY TRBV20-1 14 many TRBD2
SANPGLAGADTQY TRBV20-1 13 many TRBD2
SVVGDRETQY TRBV29-1 10 many -
ATSAGDTDTQY TRBV24-1 11 few -
ASRRDRDQETQY TRBV5-1 12 - TRBD1
ASSLAGAQETQY TRBV5-1 12 many TRBD2
ASSRRGSTDTQY TRBV7-6 12 many -
ASSPPQGGRNEKLF TRBV5-1 14 few TRBD1
ASSLTSGRDNEQF TRBV7-2 13 - TRBD2
ASSDGLAGLAKNIQY TRBV6-2/TRBV6-3 15 few TRBD2
ASLTQGQETQY TRBV28 11 - -
ASSPEGLNYEQY TRBV7-2 12 few -
ASSLVFRGQREQF TRBV5-1 13 few -
ASARAGGYEQF TRBV19 11 - TRBD2
SARDRRRERHEQF TRBV20-1 13 few TRBD2
ASSQGGPKNTEAF TRBV18 13 many -
ASSSTGGSSPLH TRBV2 12 few TRBD1
ASSSDSGANVLT TRBV5-1 12 few -
ASSTNTDTQY TRBV5-1 10 many -
ASSLALAELTDTQY TRBV12-3/TRBV12-4 14 few TRBD2
ASSSPGTASSYNEQF TRBV6-1 15 - TRBD1
ASREPGKSRF TRBV12-3/TRBV12-4 10 - -
SAIGGRNFGYSYNEQF TRBV20-1 16 - TRBD2
SVVPAAGATDTQY TRBV29-1 13 many TRBD2
ASSYPSGGFTGELF TRBV13 14 - TRBD2
ASSGGALTYNEQF TRBV2 13 - -
ASRDGNSNQPQH TRBV6-1 12 many -
ASSFPAGGHQETQY TRBV5-1 14 few TRBD2
ASSTSTPYRGGYT TRBV7-2 13 - TRBD1
SATAGARQF TRBV20-1 9 few -
ASSPDFNNEQF TRBV3-1 11 few -
ASSLNRAETQY TRBV12-3/TRBV12-4 11 few -
SAVTGSNQPQH TRBV20-1 11 - TRBD1
ASSLESLAGGRSNEQF TRBV5-1 16 few TRBD2
SAKGTGNTGELF TRBV20-1 12 many TRBD1
ASSMDRGVYGYT TRBV5-1 12 few TRBD1
ASRLTEPVGAGANVLT TRBV3-1 16 - -
ASCPRLAGGAGQF TRBV3-1 13 - TRBD2
AISGQLAGSSDSTDTQY TRBV10-3 17 few TRBD2